This record concerns one T cell receptor beta chain sequence. The sample comes from a study of blood T cell repertoires in COVID-19. Study at large: The origin of the acute and convalescent COVID-19 samples was the United States, Italy and Spain.

Libraries were prepared by immunoSEQ multiplex PCR; TCRdb keeps only in-frame clonotypes and omits some of them. Among around 68,000 clones listed, roughly 86% were seen once. The clonotype comes from a man in his forties with COVID-19, enrolled during active disease. Sequenced: peripheral blood.

CDR3 region: CASSTSGALAKNIQYF. The CDR3 DNA follows: TGTGCCAGCAGTACTAGCGGGGCGCTAGCCAAAAACATTCAGTACTTC. The J gene is TRBJ2-4, the V gene TRBV27; 10 nucleotides match TRBD2. V shed 5 bases, J shed 0 bases, and the junction held 4 bases outside the gene matches. The CDR3 runs 16 residues. Germline V CDR1 and CDR2: MNHEY, SMNVEV (reference sequence).